This TCR beta chain stems from a study of metastatic and nonmetastatic thyroid tumors. About the study: Repertoire comparison spanned blood and tumor or nodule tissue of malignant and benign thyroid patients. Study-wide results and caveats: The study reportedly found significantly higher TCR beta diversity in malignant thyroid tumors than benign nodules, in blood and tumor.

The V and J ends lost 5 bases and 5 bases respectively, with 19 bases between them. CDR3 length equals 15 residues. Germline V gives CDR1 SGHTA, CDR2 FQGTGA. TCRdb re-called the PCR reads with MiXCR. The sample includes 30,000 to 40,000 clones, about 15% of them seen just once. Patients underwent thyroid surgery, and none had received any treatment before it. This clone showed up many times. The target antigen is unknown. This sequence was found in a male donor with papillary thyroid cancer or a benign thyroid nodule (not recorded which). Some clones in this sample may be carry-over from other donors' samples. The chain uses TRBV7-3 and TRBJ2-7, with D maybe TRBD1 (6 bases). The sequenced sample was blood. The CDR3 coding sequence is TGTGCCAGCAGCCGTAGTCCTGGGCAGGGGCACGAGCAGTACTTC. This encodes CASSRSPGQGHEQYF.